This entry describes one T cell receptor beta chain. TCRdb analysed the PCR reads with MiXCR anew, one entry per CDR3 protein. Found here are fewer than 30,000 distinct CDR3 sequences, about 50% of them singletons; the top ten hold under 50%. The V and J ends lost 0 bases and 6 bases respectively, with 9 bases between them. The CDR3 length is 14 residues. Germline V gene sequence: CDR1 SGHTA, CDR2 FQGNSA. This sample is drawn from a study of CD4 and CD8 cells across lung adenocarcinoma regions. The patients had localized lung adenocarcinoma, a non-small cell subtype. Specimen: CD8+ T cells from the center of a lung tumor. This TCR came from a male donor with lung adenocarcinoma. The CD4 and CD8 labels of this study may be unreliable. The chain couples TRBV7-2 to TRBJ2-1; possibly TRBD1 or TRBD2 for D (5 bases each). CDR3 nucleotide sequence: TGTGCCAGCAGCTTAGCTGCCGGGGCCAATGAGCAGTTCTTC. Protein sequence: CASSLAAGANEQFF.